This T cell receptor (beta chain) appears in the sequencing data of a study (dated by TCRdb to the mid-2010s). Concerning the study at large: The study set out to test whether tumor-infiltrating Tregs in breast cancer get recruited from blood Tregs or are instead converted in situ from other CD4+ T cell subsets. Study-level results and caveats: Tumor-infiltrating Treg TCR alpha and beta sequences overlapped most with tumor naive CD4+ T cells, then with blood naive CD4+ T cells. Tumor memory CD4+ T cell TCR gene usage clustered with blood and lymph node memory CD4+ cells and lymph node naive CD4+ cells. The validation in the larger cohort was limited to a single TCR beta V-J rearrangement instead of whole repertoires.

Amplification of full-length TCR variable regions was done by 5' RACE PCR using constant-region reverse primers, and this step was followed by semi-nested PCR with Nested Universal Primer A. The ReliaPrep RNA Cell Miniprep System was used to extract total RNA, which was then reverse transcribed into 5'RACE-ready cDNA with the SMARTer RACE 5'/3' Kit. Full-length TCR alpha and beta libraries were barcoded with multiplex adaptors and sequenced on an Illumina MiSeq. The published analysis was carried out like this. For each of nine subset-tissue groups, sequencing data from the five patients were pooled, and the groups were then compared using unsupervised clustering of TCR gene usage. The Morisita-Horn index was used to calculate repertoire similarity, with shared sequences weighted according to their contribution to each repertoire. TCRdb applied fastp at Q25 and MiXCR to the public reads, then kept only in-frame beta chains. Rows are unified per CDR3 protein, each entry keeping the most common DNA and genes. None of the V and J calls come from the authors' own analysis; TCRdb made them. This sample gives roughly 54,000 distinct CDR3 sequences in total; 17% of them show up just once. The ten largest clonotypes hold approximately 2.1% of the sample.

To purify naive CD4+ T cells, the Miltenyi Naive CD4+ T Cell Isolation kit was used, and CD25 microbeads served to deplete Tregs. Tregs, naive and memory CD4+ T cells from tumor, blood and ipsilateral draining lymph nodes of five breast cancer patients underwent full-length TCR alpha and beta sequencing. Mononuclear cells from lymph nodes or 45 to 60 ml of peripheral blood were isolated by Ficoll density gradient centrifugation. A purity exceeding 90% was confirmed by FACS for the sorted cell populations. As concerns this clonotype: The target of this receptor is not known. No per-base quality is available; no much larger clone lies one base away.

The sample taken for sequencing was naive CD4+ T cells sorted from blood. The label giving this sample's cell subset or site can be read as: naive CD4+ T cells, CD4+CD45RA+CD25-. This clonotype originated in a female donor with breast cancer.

The DNA is TGCGCCAGCAGCCCGGGACATGCAAGCTCTGGGGCCAACGTCCTGACTTTC. It specifies CASSPGHASSGANVLTF. The chain is made from TRBV5-1 and TRBJ2-6; tentative D gene TRBD1, with 6 bases matching. The germline V gene yields SGHRS for CDR1 and YFSETQ for CDR2. V is clipped by 4 bases and J by 0 bases, and the sequence between their germline boundaries is 14 bases long. Inclusive of the bounding cysteine and phenylalanine, the CDR3 is 17 residues long. The sequence is cut down to CDR3 DNA, 51 bases in frame from base 1. Outside the CDR3, residues come from the reference TRBV5-1 and TRBJ2-6 proteins, so the full variable domain is: KAGVTQTPRYLIKTRGQQVTLSCSPISGHRSVSWYQQTPGQGLQFLFEYFSETQRNKGNFPGRFSGRQFSNSRSEMNVSTLELGDSALYLCASSPGHASSGANVLTFGAGSRLTVL.